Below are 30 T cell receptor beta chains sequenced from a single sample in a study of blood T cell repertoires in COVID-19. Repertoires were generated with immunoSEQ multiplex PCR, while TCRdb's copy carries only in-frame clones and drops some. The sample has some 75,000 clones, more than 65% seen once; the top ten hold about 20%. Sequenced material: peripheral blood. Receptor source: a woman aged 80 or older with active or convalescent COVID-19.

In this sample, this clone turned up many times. The CDR3 DNA follows: TGTGCCAGCAGCGAACAGGGGTGGCCCTACAATGAGCAGTTCTTC. Residues: CASSEQGWPYNEQFF. The chain couples TRBV9 to TRBJ2-1; the match to TRBD1 covers 7 bases. The CDR3 has 15 amino acids. V gave up 3 bases and J gave up 2 bases; unmatched junction bases: 5. Germline values: CDR1 SGDLS, CDR2 YYNGEE.

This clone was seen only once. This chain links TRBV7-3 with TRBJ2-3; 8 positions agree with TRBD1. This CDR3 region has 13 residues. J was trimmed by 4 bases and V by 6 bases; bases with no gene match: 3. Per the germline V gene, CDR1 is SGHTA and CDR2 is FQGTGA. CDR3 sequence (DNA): TGTGCCAGCAGTTCACAGGGGGCAGATACGCAGTATTTT. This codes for CASSSQGADTQYF.

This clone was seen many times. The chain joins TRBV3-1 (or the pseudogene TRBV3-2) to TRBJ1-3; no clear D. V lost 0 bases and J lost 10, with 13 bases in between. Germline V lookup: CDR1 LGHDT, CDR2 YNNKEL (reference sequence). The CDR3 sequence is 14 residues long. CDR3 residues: CASSQDLAEGTIYF. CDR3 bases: TGTGCCAGCAGCCAAGATCTGGCAGAGGGAACCATATATTTT.

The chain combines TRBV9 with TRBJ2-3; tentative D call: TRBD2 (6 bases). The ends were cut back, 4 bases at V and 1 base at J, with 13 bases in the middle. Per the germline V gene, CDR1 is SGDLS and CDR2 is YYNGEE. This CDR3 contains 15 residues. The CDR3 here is CASSQEGPGTDTQYF. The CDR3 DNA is TGTGCCAGCAGCCAGGAGGGACCTGGCACAGATACGCAGTATTTT.

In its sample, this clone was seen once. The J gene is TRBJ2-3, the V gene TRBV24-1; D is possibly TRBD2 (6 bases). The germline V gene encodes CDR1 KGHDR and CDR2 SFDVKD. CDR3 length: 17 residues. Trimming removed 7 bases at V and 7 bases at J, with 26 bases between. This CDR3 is CATRGRSKIQKQNTQYF. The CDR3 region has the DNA TGTGCCACCAGGGGGAGGTCTAAGATCCAGAAACAAAATACGCAGTATTTT.

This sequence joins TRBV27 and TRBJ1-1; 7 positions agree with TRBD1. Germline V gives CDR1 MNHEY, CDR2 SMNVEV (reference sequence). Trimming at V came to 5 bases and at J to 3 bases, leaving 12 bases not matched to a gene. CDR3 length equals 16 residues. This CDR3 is CASSTDKTGFYTEAFF. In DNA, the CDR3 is TGTGCCAGCAGTACCGATAAGACAGGGTTTTACACTGAAGCTTTCTTT.

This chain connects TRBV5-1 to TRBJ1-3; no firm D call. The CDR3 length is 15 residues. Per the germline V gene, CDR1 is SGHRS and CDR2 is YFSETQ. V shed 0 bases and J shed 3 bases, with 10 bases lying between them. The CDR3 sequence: CASSLGGVDGNTIYF. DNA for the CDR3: TGCGCCAGCAGCTTGGGAGGAGTGGATGGAAACACCATATATTTT. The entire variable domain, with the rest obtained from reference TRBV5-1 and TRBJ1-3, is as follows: KAGVTQTPRYLIKTRGQQVTLSCSPISGHRSVSWYQQTPGQGLQFLFEYFSETQRNKGNFPGRFSGRQFSNSRSEMNVSTLELGDSALYLCASSLGGVDGNTIYFGEGSWLTVV.

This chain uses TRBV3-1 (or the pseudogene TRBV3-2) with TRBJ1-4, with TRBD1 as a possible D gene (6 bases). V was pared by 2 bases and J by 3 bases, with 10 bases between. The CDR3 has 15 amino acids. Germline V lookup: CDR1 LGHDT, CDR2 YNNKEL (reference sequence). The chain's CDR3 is CASSQSQGSNEKLFF. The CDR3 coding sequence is TGTGCCAGCAGCCAATCACAGGGATCTAATGAAAAACTGTTTTTT.

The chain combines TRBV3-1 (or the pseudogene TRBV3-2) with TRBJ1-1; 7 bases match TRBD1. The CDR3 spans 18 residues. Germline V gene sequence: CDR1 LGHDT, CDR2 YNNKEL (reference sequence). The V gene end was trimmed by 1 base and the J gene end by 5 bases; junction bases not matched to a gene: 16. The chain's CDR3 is CASSQGRGQRPGDTEAFF. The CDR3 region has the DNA TGTGCCAGCAGCCAAGGAAGGGGGCAGAGGCCAGGGGATACTGAAGCTTTCTTT.

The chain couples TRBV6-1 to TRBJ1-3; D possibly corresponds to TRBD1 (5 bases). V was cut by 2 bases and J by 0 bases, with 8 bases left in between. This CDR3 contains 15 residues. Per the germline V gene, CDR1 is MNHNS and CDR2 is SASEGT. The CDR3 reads CASSESRDSGNTIYF. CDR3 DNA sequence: TGTGCCAGCAGTGAAAGCAGGGACTCTGGAAACACCATATATTTT.

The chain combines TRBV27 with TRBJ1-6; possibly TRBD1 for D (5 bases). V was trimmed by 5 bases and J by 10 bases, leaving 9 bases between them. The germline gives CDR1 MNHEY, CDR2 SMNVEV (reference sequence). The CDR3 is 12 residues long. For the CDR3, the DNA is TGTGCCAGCAGTGGGGCTAGATCACCCCTCCACTTT. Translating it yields CASSGARSPLHF.

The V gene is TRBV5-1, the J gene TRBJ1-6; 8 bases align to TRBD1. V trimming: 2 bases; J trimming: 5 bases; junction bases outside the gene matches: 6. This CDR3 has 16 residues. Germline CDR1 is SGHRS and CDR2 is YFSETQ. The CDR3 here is CASSFTGGTNNSPLHF. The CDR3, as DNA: TGCGCCAGCAGCTTTACAGGGGGGACAAATAATTCACCCCTCCACTTT.

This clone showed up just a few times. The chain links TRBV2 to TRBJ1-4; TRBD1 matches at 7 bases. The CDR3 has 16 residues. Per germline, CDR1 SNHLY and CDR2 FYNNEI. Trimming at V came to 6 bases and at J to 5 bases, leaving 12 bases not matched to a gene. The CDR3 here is CASRDSYQGENEKLFF. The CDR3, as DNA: TGTGCCAGCAGGGACAGTTATCAGGGGGAGAATGAAAAACTGTTTTTT.

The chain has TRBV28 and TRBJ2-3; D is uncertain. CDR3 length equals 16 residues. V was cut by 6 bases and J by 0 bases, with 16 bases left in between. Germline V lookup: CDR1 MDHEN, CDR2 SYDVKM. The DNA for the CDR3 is TGTGCCAGCAGAAATCCCCCCCAGTCTAGCACAGATACGCAGTATTTT. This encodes CASRNPPQSSTDTQYF.

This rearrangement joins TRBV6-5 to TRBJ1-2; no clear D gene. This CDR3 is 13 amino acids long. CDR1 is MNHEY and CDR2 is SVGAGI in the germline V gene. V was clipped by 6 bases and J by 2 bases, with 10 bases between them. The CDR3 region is CASRTPGNYGYTF. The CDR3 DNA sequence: TGTGCCAGCAGGACGCCGGGAAACTATGGCTACACCTTC.

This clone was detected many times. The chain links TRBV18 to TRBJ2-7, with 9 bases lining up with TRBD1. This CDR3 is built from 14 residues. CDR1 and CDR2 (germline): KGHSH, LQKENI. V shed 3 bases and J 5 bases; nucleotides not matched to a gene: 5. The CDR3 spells CASSPGQGIHEQYF. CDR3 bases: TGTGCCAGCTCACCGGGACAGGGAATCCACGAGCAGTACTTC.

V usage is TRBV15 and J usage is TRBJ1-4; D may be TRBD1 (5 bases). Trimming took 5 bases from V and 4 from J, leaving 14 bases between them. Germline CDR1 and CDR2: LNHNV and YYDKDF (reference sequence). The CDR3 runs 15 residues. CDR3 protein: CATSETDRNNEKLFF. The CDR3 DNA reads TGTGCCACCAGCGAGACCGACAGAAATAATGAAAAACTGTTTTTT.

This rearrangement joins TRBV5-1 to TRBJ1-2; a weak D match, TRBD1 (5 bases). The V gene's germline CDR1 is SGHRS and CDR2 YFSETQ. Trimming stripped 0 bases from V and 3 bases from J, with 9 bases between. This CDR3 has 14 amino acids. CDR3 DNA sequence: TGCGCCAGCAGCTTGGTTACAGGAGACTATGGCTACACCTTC. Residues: CASSLVTGDYGYTF.

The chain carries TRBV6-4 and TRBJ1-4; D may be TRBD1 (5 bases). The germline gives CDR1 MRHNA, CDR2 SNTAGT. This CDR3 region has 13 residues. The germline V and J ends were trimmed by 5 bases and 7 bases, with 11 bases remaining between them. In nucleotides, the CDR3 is TGTGCCAGCAGTACAGGCCCGGGTGAAAAACTGTTTTTT. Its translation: CASSTGPGEKLFF.

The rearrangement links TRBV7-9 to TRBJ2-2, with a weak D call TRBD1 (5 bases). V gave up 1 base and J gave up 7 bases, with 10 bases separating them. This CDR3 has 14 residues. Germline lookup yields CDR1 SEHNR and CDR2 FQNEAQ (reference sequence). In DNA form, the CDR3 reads TGTGCCAGCAGCTTAGGACAGCGTATCGGGGAGCTGTTTTTT. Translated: CASSLGQRIGELFF. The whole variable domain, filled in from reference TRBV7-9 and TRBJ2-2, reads DTGVSQNPRHKITKRGQNVTFRCDPISEHNRLYWYRQTLGQGPEFLTYFQNEAQLEKSRLLSDRFSAERPKGSFSTLEIQRTEQGDSAMYLCASSLGQRIGELFFGEGSRLTVL.

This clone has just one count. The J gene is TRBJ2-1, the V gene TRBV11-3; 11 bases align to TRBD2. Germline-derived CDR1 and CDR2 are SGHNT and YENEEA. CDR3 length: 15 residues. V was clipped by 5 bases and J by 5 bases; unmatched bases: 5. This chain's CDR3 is CASSTGTSGHNEQFF. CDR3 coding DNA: TGTGCCAGCAGCACCGGGACTAGCGGACACAATGAGCAGTTCTTC.

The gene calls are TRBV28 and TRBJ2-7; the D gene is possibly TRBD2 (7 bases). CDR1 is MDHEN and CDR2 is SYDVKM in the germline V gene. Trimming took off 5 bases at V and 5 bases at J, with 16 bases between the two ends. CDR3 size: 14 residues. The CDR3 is CASSLGGERNEQYF. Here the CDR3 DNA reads TGTGCCAGCAGTCTAGGGGGGGAAAGGAACGAGCAGTACTTC.

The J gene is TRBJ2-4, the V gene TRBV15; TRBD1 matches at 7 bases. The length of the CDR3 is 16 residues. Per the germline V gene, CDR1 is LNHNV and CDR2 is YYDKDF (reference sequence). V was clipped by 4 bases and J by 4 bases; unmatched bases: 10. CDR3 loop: CATSNQQGQRKNIQYF. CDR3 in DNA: TGTGCCACCAGCAATCAACAGGGACAGAGAAAAAACATTCAGTACTTC.

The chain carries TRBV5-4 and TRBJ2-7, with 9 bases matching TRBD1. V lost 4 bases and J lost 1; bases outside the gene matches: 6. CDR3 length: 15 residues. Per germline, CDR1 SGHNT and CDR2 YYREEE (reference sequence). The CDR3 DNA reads TGTGCCAGCAGCCCGGGACAGGGCGGGTCCTACGAGCAGTACTTC. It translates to CASSPGQGGSYEQYF.

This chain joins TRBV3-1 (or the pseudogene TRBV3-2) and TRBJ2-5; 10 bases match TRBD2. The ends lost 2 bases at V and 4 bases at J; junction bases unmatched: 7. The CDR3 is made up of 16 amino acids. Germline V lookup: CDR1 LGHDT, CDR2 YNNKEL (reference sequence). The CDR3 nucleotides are TGTGCCAGCAGCCAATCTTCTAGCGGGGGAGGAGAGACCCAGTACTTC. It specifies CASSQSSSGGGETQYF.

The CDR3 bases are TGTGCCAGCAGCTTAAACAGGGGATTCCAAGAGACCCAGTACTTC. As protein: CASSLNRGFQETQYF. J is TRBJ2-5 and V is TRBV7-9, with 7 bases aligning to TRBD1. V lost 2 bases to trimming and J lost 1 base; unmatched junction nucleotides: 4. The CDR3 runs 15 residues. From germline, CDR1 is SEHNR and CDR2 FQNEAQ (reference sequence).

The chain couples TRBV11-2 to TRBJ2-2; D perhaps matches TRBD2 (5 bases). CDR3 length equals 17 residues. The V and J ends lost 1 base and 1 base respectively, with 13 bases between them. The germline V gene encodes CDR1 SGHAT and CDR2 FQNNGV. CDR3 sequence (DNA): TGTGCCAGCAGCTTAGGGACTCTACTGGGGAACACCGGGGAGCTGTTTTTT. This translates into CASSLGTLLGNTGELFF. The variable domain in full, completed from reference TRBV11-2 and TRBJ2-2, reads EAGVAQSPRYKIIEKRQSVAFWCNPISGHATLYWYQQILGQGPKLLIQFQNNGVVDDSQLPKDRFSAERLKGVDSTLKIQPAKLEDSAVYLCASSLGTLLGNTGELFFGEGSRLTVL.

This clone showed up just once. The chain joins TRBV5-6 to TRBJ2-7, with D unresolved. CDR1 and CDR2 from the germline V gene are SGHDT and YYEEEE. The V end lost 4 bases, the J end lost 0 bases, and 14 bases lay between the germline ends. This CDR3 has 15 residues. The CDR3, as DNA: TGTGCCAGCAGCGCCGCATCTGCCGGCTCCTACGAGCAGTACTTC. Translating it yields CASSAASAGSYEQYF. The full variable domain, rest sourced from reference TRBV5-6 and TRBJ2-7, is DAGVTQSPTHLIKTRGQQVTLRCSPKSGHDTVSWYQQALGQGPQFIFQYYEEEERQRGNFPDRFSGHQFPNYSSELNVNALLLGDSALYLCASSAASAGSYEQYFGPGTRLTVT.

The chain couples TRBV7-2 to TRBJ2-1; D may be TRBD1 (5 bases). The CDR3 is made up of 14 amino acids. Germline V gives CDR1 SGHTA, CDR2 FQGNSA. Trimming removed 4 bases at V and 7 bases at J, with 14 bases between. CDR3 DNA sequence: TGTGCCAGCAGCTCGCAGGGTTCTAGGAATGAGCAGTTCTTC. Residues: CASSSQGSRNEQFF.

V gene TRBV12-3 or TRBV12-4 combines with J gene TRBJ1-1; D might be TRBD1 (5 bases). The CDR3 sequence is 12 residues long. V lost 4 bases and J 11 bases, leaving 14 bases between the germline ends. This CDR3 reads CASSSAPGEAFF. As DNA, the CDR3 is TGTGCCAGCAGTTCGGCCCCGGGGGAGGCTTTCTTT.